These 18 T cell receptor beta chains share one sample of origin, sequenced in a study of blood T cells in healthy people across ages. A J-beta primer mix and a sample-barcoded 5' primer were used in a second PCR of roughly 7 to 12 cycles. TCRdb recomputed calls from the 5' RACE reads with MiXCR, one row per CDR3 protein. The sample shows roughly 1,800,000 distinct CDR3 sequences, about 50% of them seen only once. Sequencing was performed on blood. All receptors derive from a woman in her forties in good health.

This chain links TRBV18 with TRBJ2-1, with 11 bases identical to TRBD2. The length of the CDR3 is 16 residues. Germline V CDR1 and CDR2: KGHSH, LQKENI. V gave up 0 bases and J gave up 6 bases; unmatched junction bases: 4. CDR3 loop: CASSPPGLAASNEQFF. CDR3 bases: TGTGCCAGCTCACCACCGGGACTAGCGGCGAGCAATGAGCAGTTCTTC.

V gene TRBV5-1 combines with J gene TRBJ2-7; 9 positions agree with TRBD2. This CDR3 contains 14 residues. The V gene end was trimmed by 5 bases and the J gene end by 7 bases; junction bases not matched to a gene: 10. Germline V gene sequence: CDR1 SGHRS, CDR2 YFSETQ. Here the CDR3 reads CASRPAGGPGEQYF. The CDR3 region has the DNA TGCGCCAGCAGGCCGGCGGGGGGGCCTGGTGAGCAGTACTTC. The full variable domain, its missing parts supplied by reference TRBV5-1 and TRBJ2-7, is KAGVTQTPRYLIKTRGQQVTLSCSPISGHRSVSWYQQTPGQGLQFLFEYFSETQRNKGNFPGRFSGRQFSNSRSEMNVSTLELGDSALYLCASRPAGGPGEQYFGPGTRLTVT.

The V gene is TRBV6-5, the J gene TRBJ1-3; D gene ambiguous. The CDR3 runs to 15 residues. CDR1 MNHEY and CDR2 SVGAGI come from the germline V gene. V was pared by 5 bases and J by 2 bases, with 13 bases between. The CDR3 DNA follows: TGTGCCAGCAGTCGGGCCACAGTTACTGGAAACACCATATATTTT. It translates to CASSRATVTGNTIYF.

This chain joins TRBV7-3 and TRBJ2-3; D not certain. V was pared by 3 bases and J by 0 bases, with 10 bases between. This CDR3 comprises 15 residues. In germline, CDR1 is SGHTA, CDR2 FQGTGA. CDR3 sequence: CASSFQGYSTDTQYF. The CDR3 DNA follows: TGTGCCAGCAGCTTCCAAGGATATAGCACAGATACGCAGTATTTT.

This rearrangement joins TRBV5-1 to TRBJ2-3, with TRBD2 matching over 14 bases. Germline values: CDR1 SGHRS, CDR2 YFSETQ. The length of the CDR3 is 19 residues. The trim removed 1 base at V and 5 bases at J, leaving 12 bases unmatched. The CDR3 region is CASSLYGLAGGMYGDTQYF. CDR3 sequence (DNA): TGCGCCAGCAGCTTGTATGGACTAGCGGGGGGTATGTACGGAGATACGCAGTATTTT.

Only a few counts were recorded for this clonotype. One junction end disagrees with the germline gene, perhaps due to a read error. The rearrangement links TRBV20-1 to TRBJ2-7; possibly TRBD1 or TRBD2 for D (6 bases each). The J call is doubtful: the DNA matches TRBJ2-5 better. Per the germline V gene, CDR1 is DFQATT and CDR2 is SNEGSKA (reference sequence). The CDR3 has 17 residues. CDR3 nucleotides: TGCAGTGCTAGGGGCTCTTACGGACGGGGGCAACAAGGGACCCAGTACTTC. It specifies CSARGSYGRGQQGTQYF.

The chain uses TRBV20-1 and TRBJ2-7; possibly TRBD1 or TRBD2 for D (7 bases each). The germline gives CDR1 DFQATT, CDR2 SNEGSKA (reference sequence). CDR3 size: 13 residues. Trimming pared 5 bases from V and 4 bases from J, leaving 15 bases between. CDR3 amino acids: CSARQGGVYEQYF. The CDR3 DNA sequence: TGCAGTGCTCGACAGGGAGGGGTGTACGAGCAGTACTTC.

V usage is TRBV20-1 and J usage is TRBJ1-5; 9 nucleotides match TRBD1. V was clipped by 3 bases and J by 0 bases; unmatched bases: 3. This CDR3 is 15 amino acids long. Germline CDR1 DFQATT, CDR2 SNEGSKA (reference sequence). The CDR3 DNA reads as TGCAGTGCTAGGGGGACAGGGTGTAGCAATCAGCCCCAGCATTTT. It yields the protein CSARGTGCSNQPQHF.

This sequence joins TRBV28 and TRBJ1-4; 10 nucleotides agree with TRBD1. The germline gives CDR1 MDHEN, CDR2 SYDVKM. J gave up 5 bases and V 6 bases, and 6 bases lay outside the gene matches. This CDR3 region has 15 residues. The CDR3 DNA is TGTGCCAGCAGCTCCCGACAGGGGGCGAATGAAAAACTGTTTTTT. Residues: CASSSRQGANEKLFF.

This clonotype has a handful of counts. The chain combines TRBV7-2 with TRBJ2-4, with D tentatively TRBD2 (7 bases). The CDR3 spans 15 residues. V lost 1 base, J lost 3 bases, and 10 bases lay in between. In germline, CDR1 is SGHTA, CDR2 FQGNSA. The CDR3 DNA reads TGTGCCAGCAGCTTAGGGGGGGGCGGCAAAAACATTCAGTACTTC. This gives the protein CASSLGGGGKNIQYF. Full variable domain (rest looked up from reference TRBV7-2 and TRBJ2-4): GAGVSQSPSNKVTEKGKDVELRCDPISGHTALYWYRQSLGQGLEFLIYFQGNSAPDKSGLPSDRFSAERTGGSVSTLTIQRTQQEDSAVYLCASSLGGGGKNIQYFGAGTRLSVL.

The chain has TRBV27 and TRBJ2-5; TRBD2 matches 13 bases. Unmatched junction bases numbered 15, after V lost 6 bases and J lost 5 bases. Per germline, CDR1 MNHEY and CDR2 SMNVEV (reference sequence). There are 18 residues in the CDR3. CDR3 sequence reads: CASRTGLAGRLERETQYF. CDR3 DNA sequence: TGTGCCAGCAGAACGGGACTAGCGGGGAGGCTCGAGCGGGAGACCCAGTACTTC.

The chain carries TRBV2 and TRBJ1-2, with D possibly TRBD1 on 5 matching bases. V lost 1 base to trimming and J lost 4 bases, with 22 bases between them. The CDR3 contains 18 residues. Germline CDR1 reads SNHLY; CDR2 reads FYNNEI. The CDR3 spells CASSEERGLGDPGYGYTF. The CDR3 DNA sequence: TGTGCCAGCAGTGAAGAGCGTGGCTTGGGGGACCCTGGCTATGGCTACACCTTC.

The genes are TRBV7-9 and TRBJ2-1; TRBD1 or TRBD2 may be the D gene (5 bases each). The J call could be wrong; TRBJ2-7 is a better fit for the DNA end. Germline V CDR1 and CDR2: SEHNR, FQNEAQ (reference sequence). This CDR3 has 14 amino acids. The CDR3 sequence is CASRIRDGYNEQYF. The CDR3 DNA follows: TGTGCCAGCCGTATCCGGGACGGGTACAATGAGCAGTACTTC.

This clonotype was detected a few times. This chain connects TRBV6-2 or TRBV6-3 to TRBJ2-1; TRBD2 matches at 11 bases. Germline trimming cut 4 bases from V and 4 bases from J; bases unmatched to any gene: 9. Germline V gives CDR1 MNHEY, CDR2 SVGEGT. This CDR3 comprises 17 residues. The CDR3 DNA is TGTGCCAGCAGTTTCGGACTAGCGGGTTTACTTTACAATGAGCAGTTCTTC. This sequence encodes CASSFGLAGLLYNEQFF.

Only a few counts were recorded for this clonotype. This chain joins TRBV7-2 and TRBJ1-5, with 8 bases fitting TRBD1. The germline gives CDR1 SGHTA, CDR2 FQGNSA. The CDR3 runs 17 residues. Trimming removed 5 bases from V and 2 bases from J; junction bases left unmatched: 11. The CDR3 region is CASSISTGATGNQPQHF. The CDR3 nucleotides read TGTGCCAGCAGCATCTCGACAGGGGCAACGGGCAATCAGCCCCAGCATTTT.

As concerns this clonotype: At one end, the junction sequence differs from germline, possibly due to a read error. The chain has TRBV11-2 and TRBJ1-5; 11 nucleotides align to TRBD1. The CDR3 consists of 15 residues. Germline V gives CDR1 SGHAT, CDR2 FQNNGV. CDR3 in DNA: TGTGCCAGCAGTTTAGGACAGGGGGCTGGTCAGCCCCAGCATTTT. Translating it yields CASSLGQGAGQPQHF.

This clonotype showed up just a few times. V gene TRBV6-6 combines with J gene TRBJ2-5; 9 bases are a match to TRBD1. The junction had 9 bases not matched to a gene; V was cut back by 8 bases and J by 2 bases. The CDR3 length is 15 residues. CDR1 and CDR2 from the germline V gene are MNHNY and SVGAGI (reference sequence). As DNA, the CDR3 is TGTGCCAGCGGCGCCGGGACAGGGTCACAAGAGACCCAGTACTTC. Translating it yields CASGAGTGSQETQYF.

In its sample, this clonotype was seen a few times. This chain connects TRBV28 to TRBJ2-7, with D tentatively TRBD1 or TRBD2 (5 bases each). Germline values: CDR1 MDHEN, CDR2 SYDVKM. The CDR3 length is 14 residues. Trimming cost V 9 bases and J 3 bases, with 18 bases left between them. The CDR3 loop reads CASMGPMMGYEQYF. The CDR3 DNA reads TGTGCCAGTATGGGACCAATGATGGGCTACGAGCAGTACTTC.